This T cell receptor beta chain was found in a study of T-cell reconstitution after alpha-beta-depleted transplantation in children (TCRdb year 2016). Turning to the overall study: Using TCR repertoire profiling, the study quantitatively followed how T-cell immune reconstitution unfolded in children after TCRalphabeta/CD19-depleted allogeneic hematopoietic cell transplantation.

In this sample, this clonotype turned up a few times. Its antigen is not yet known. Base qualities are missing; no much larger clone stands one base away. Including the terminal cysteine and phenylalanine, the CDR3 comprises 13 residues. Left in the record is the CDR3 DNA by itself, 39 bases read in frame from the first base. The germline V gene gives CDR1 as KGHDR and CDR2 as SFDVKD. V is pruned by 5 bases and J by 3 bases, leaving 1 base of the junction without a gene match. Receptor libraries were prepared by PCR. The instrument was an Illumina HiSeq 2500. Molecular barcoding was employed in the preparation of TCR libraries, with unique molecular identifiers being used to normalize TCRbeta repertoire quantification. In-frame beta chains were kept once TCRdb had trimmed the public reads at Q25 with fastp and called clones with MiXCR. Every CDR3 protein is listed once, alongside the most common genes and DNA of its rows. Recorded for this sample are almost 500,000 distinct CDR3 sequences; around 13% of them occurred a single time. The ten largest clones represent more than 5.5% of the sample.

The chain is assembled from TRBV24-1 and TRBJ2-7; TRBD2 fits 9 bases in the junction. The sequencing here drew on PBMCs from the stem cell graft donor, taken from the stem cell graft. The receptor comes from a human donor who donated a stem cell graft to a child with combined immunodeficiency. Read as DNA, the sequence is TGTGCCACCAGTGTAGCGGGAGACTACGAGCAGTACTTC. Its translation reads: CATSVAGDYEQYF.